This record looks at one TCR beta chain sequence and its context. Profiled with immunoSEQ multiplex PCR; TCRdb holds only in-frame clones, not every one. Here the sample spans hundreds of thousands of clones, 85% to 95% being singletons. V was cut by 0 bases and J by 6 bases, with 13 bases left in between. The CDR3 length is 15 residues. Germline V lookup: CDR1 LNHNV, CDR2 YYDKDF (reference sequence). This sample was included in a study of brain T cells in children with intractable seizures. Time point indicated: blood from clinic visit 5 months post-surgery; TSC patient then seizure free. This sample comprised peripheral blood, obtained around 5 months after surgery. The receptor was derived from a boy in the first two years of life with tuberous sclerosis and intractable seizures. The chain recombines TRBV15 with TRBJ2-3; D remains ambiguous. CDR3 region: CATSRDWVEFDTQYF. CDR3 bases: TGTGCCACCAGCAGAGATTGGGTCGAGTTCGATACGCAGTATTTT.